Listed below are T cell receptor beta chains from one sample, sequenced in a study of blood T cells in healthy people across ages. Using its own MiXCR run on the 5' RACE reads, TCRdb lists one record per CDR3 protein. The sample has some 1 million distinct CDR3 sequences, more than 40% seen once. Material: blood. These receptors all stem from a woman aged 60-75 years in good health. Both conserved end residues are part of each CDR3. The order of the fields is J gene, D gene, clone size, V gene, CDR3 protein, CDR3 DNA. A D gene is named only where the DNA matches it firmly. Clone size is not always given. Where it is, it says once, few, many or a class for expanded clones.

TRBJ2-7,TRBD1,few,TRBV6-6,CASSPAGTGTYEQYF,TGTGCCAGCAGCCCTGCCGGGACAGGCACCTACGAGCAGTACTTC
TRBJ2-5,-,-,TRBV4-1,CASSQEGPWQYF,TGCGCCAGCAGCCAAGAGGGGCCATGGCAGTACTTC
TRBJ1-1,-,many,TRBV12-3/TRBV12-4,CASSRLSDSRTEAFF,TGTGCCAGCAGCCGACTCTCCGACAGTCGTACTGAAGCTTTCTTT
TRBJ1-2,-,-,TRBV5-1,CAGSPGVTYGYTF,TGCGCCGGCAGTCCAGGGGTCACCTATGGCTACACCTTC
TRBJ1-5,-,few,TRBV3-1,CASSQGSAGHQHF,TGTGCCAGCAGCCAAGGGTCGGCGGGGCACCAGCATTTT
TRBJ2-1,-,-,TRBV18,CASSPSKNEQFF,TGTGCCAGCTCACCCTCGAAAAATGAGCAGTTCTTC
TRBJ2-5,TRBD1,-,TRBV5-1,CASSPGTGKTQYF,TGCGCCAGCAGCCCGGGGACAGGGAAGACCCAGTACTTC
TRBJ2-1,TRBD2,-,TRBV20-1,CSAGSWTSGWNEQFF,TGCAGTGCTGGAAGCTGGACTAGCGGGTGGAATGAGCAGTTCTTC
TRBJ2-4,TRBD2,few,TRBV13,CASSLRSGRMTAKNIQYF,TGTGCCAGCAGCTTACGTAGCGGGAGGATGACAGCCAAAAACATTCAGTACTTC
TRBJ2-3,TRBD2,few,TRBV12-3/TRBV12-4,CASSPTSVRPGDTQYF,TGTGCCAGCAGTCCTACTAGCGTCCGCCCGGGAGATACGCAGTATTTT
TRBJ2-3,TRBD2,-,TRBV7-8,CASSRSSGRGGDTQYF,TGTGCCAGCAGCAGGTCTAGCGGGAGAGGCGGAGATACGCAGTATTTT
TRBJ2-1,TRBD2,-,TRBV4-2,CASSQVLVSGSMNEQFF,TGTGCCAGCAGCCAAGTATTGGTTAGCGGGAGTATGAATGAGCAGTTCTTC
TRBJ2-1,TRBD2,-,TRBV20-1,CSARDAGGSYNEQFF,TGCAGTGCTAGAGATGCGGGAGGGTCCTACAATGAGCAGTTCTTC
TRBJ2-7,TRBD1,-,TRBV7-6,CASSFLGQGSYEQYF,TGTGCCAGCAGCTTCCTCGGACAGGGGTCCTACGAGCAGTACTTC
TRBJ1-5,-,-,TRBV20-1,CSAGNRDQPQHF,TGCAGTGCTGGGAACCGGGATCAGCCCCAGCATTTT
TRBJ1-1,-,-,TRBV5-1,CASSFGSGGWDTEAFF,TGCGCCAGCAGCTTCGGCTCCGGGGGGTGGGACACTGAAGCTTTCTTT
TRBJ2-3,TRBD2,-,TRBV5-1,CASSSGLAGGSTDTQYF,TGCGCCAGCAGCTCTGGACTAGCGGGAGGTTCCACAGATACGCAGTATTTT
TRBJ2-7,-,few,TRBV20-1,CSAIGSYPAARNNEQYF,TGCAGTGCTATCGGGAGTTACCCCGCGGCACGTAACAATGAGCAGTACTTC
TRBJ2-6,TRBD1,few,TRBV3-1,CASSQRGRLDGANVLTF,TGTGCCAGCAGCCAAAGGGGGCGGTTGGACGGGGCCAACGTCCTGACTTTC
TRBJ2-3,-,-,TRBV7-9,CASSLGGSVTDTQYF,TGTGCCAGCAGCTTGGGCGGCTCAGTCACAGATACGCAGTATTTT
TRBJ1-2,-,-,TRBV27,CASSSRQQYGYTF,TGTGCCAGCAGTTCCCGACAGCAGTATGGCTACACCTTC
TRBJ2-1,TRBD2,-,TRBV7-8,CASSLARGTSYNEQFF,TGTGCCAGCAGCTTAGCGCGGGGGACCTCCTACAATGAGCAGTTCTTC
TRBJ2-3,-,-,TRBV14,CASSLGLGDTQYF,TGTGCCAGCAGCCTCGGACTGGGAGATACGCAGTATTTT
TRBJ2-3,TRBD2,few,TRBV20-1,CSASTVAGVADTQYF,TGCAGTGCTAGTACGGTAGCGGGAGTTGCAGATACGCAGTATTTT
TRBJ1-1,-,-,TRBV20-1,CSARGRTAWNTEAFF,TGCAGTGCTAGAGGTCGGACAGCATGGAACACTGAAGCTTTCTTT
TRBJ2-1,TRBD1,once,TRBV7-9,CASSLTQGAFDEQFF,TGTGCCAGCAGCTTAACCCAGGGGGCTTTTGATGAGCAGTTCTTC
TRBJ2-3,TRBD2,-,TRBV7-2,CASTAGTSFTDTQYF,TGTGCCAGCACTGCCGGGACTAGCTTCACAGATACGCAGTATTTT
TRBJ2-3,-,-,TRBV4-1,CASSQGRDTQYF,TGCGCCAGCAGCCAAGGCCGCGATACGCAGTATTTT
TRBJ2-7,-,-,TRBV27,CASSLRRDYEQYF,TGTGCCAGCAGTTTACGTCGGGACTACGAGCAGTACTTC
TRBJ2-1,TRBD2,-,TRBV7-9,CASSVTPGRVTSSYNEQFF,TGTGCCAGCAGCGTTACCCCGGGGCGGGTGACTAGCTCTTATAATGAGCAGTTCTTC
TRBJ2-3,TRBD2,few,TRBV7-6,CASSLVVRGSGTDTQYF,TGTGCCAGCAGCTTAGTGGTACGCGGGAGTGGGACAGATACGCAGTATTTT
TRBJ2-1,TRBD2,few,TRBV12-3/TRBV12-4,CASRPLTSGRNTYNEQFF,TGTGCCAGCAGGCCGCTTACTAGCGGGAGAAACACCTACAATGAGCAGTTCTTC
TRBJ2-1,-,-,TRBV9,CASSPYPGTAYNEQFF,TGTGCCAGCAGCCCCTACCCCGGGACGGCCTACAATGAGCAGTTCTTC
TRBJ2-5,-,-,TRBV20-1,CSARTGKETQYF,TGCAGTGCTCGGACTGGTAAAGAGACCCAGTACTTC
TRBJ2-3,-,few,TRBV6-6,CASSPSAVPTDTQYF,TGTGCCAGCAGTCCCTCCGCCGTCCCAACAGATACGCAGTATTTT